This T cell receptor beta chain was recovered during a study of T cell changes during pregnancy in multiple sclerosis. The table came from immunoSEQ multiplex PCR; TCRdb's copy has only in-frame clones and leaves some out. In the table there are 60,000 to 85,000 clones, roughly 90% of which are singletons. A single count supports this clone. The sequenced sample was peripheral blood, obtained after pregnancy. The source of this sequence is a female donor in good health, enrolled as a control in a pregnancy study.

The CDR3 spells CASSLIWAHTQYF. The CDR3 coding sequence is TGTGCCAGCAGTTTAATCTGGGCACATACGCAGTATTTT. The rearrangement joins TRBV27 to TRBJ2-3; D unresolved. Germline CDR1 reads MNHEY; CDR2 reads SMNVEV (reference sequence). Trimming removed 2 bases at V and 7 bases at J, with 10 bases between. CDR3 length: 13 residues.